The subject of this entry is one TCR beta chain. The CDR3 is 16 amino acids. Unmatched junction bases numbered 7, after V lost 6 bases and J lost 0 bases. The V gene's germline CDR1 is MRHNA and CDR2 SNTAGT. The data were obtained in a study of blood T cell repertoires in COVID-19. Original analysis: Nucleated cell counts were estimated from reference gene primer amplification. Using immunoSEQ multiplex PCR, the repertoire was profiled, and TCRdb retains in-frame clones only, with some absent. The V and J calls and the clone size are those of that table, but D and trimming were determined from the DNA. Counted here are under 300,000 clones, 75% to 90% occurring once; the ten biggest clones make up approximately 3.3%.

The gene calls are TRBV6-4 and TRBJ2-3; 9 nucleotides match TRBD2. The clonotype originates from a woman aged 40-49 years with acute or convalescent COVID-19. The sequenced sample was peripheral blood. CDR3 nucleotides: TGTGCCAGCAGGAGAGCGGGGGGCACTAGCACAGATACGCAGTATTTT. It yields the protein CASRRAGGTSTDTQYF.